This is a list of T cell receptor beta chains from one sample in a study of cytomegalovirus exposure and HLA in healthy donors. TCRdb's table, derived via immunoSEQ multiplex PCR, lists solely in-frame clones and lacks some. The table records 180,000 or so clones, around 80% of them present only once. Sequenced material: PBMCs. These TCRs come from a woman under 40 in good health and CMV-seronegative. Both conserved end residues are part of each CDR3. D genes are given only for firm matches. Size tells how often a clone was seen (once, few, many) or the class of an expanded clone, and some rows leave it out.

length: 14; size: -; V: TRBV29-1; D: TRBD1; J: TRBJ2-7; CDR3: CSATGGGGSYEQYF; DNA: TGCAGCGCCACAGGGGGCGGGGGCTCCTACGAGCAGTACTTC
length: 14; size: -; V: TRBV6-5; D: -; J: TRBJ1-2; CDR3: CASSYSSRGRGYTF; DNA: TGTGCCAGCAGTTACTCCTCCCGTGGGCGAGGCTACACCTTC
length: 16; size: few; V: TRBV27; D: -; J: TRBJ1-6; CDR3: CASSLFGEGIRSPLHF; DNA: TGTGCCAGCAGTTTATTCGGGGAAGGGATTCGATCACCCCTCCACTTT
length: 15; size: few; V: TRBV6-4; D: TRBD2; J: TRBJ2-5; CDR3: CASSEAGGPQETQYF; DNA: TGTGCCAGCAGTGAAGCGGGGGGGCCCCAAGAGACCCAGTACTTC
length: 15; size: -; V: TRBV6-6; D: -; J: TRBJ2-7; CDR3: CASSYSGQASYEQYF; DNA: TGTGCCAGCAGTTACTCGGGGCAGGCGAGCTACGAGCAGTACTTC
length: 16; size: -; V: TRBV6-4; D: -; J: TRBJ2-1; CDR3: CASSANGLSSYNEQFF; DNA: TGTGCCAGCAGTGCGAACGGTTTGAGCTCCTACAATGAGCAGTTCTTC
length: 12; size: -; V: TRBV6-5; D: -; J: TRBJ1-1; CDR3: CASSSGWTEAFF; DNA: TGTGCCAGCAGTTCGGGTTGGACTGAAGCTTTCTTT
length: 17; size: -; V: TRBV5-1; D: TRBD2; J: TRBJ2-5; CDR3: CASSLASSGGTGGTQYF; DNA: TGCGCCAGCAGCTTGGCCAGTAGCGGGGGGACCGGGGGGACCCAGTACTTC
length: 17; size: -; V: TRBV5-6; D: -; J: TRBJ1-6; CDR3: CASSPPLGGPYNSPLHF; DNA: TGTGCCAGCAGCCCACCCCTGGGAGGTCCTTATAATTCACCCCTCCACTTT
length: 11; size: -; V: TRBV30; D: -; J: TRBJ1-3; CDR3: CAWSGQESIYF; DNA: TGTGCCTGGAGTGGTCAGGAAAGCATATATTTT
length: 16; size: -; V: TRBV7-6; D: -; J: TRBJ2-5; CDR3: CASSITGGEGQETQYF; DNA: TGTGCCAGCAGCATTACGGGGGGCGAAGGTCAAGAGACCCAGTACTTC
length: 16; size: -; V: TRBV30; D: TRBD1; J: TRBJ1-3; CDR3: CAWSGDRVLQGNTIYF; DNA: TGTGCCTGGAGTGGGGACAGGGTGTTACAGGGAAACACCATATATTTT
length: 15; size: -; V: TRBV7-7; D: -; J: TRBJ2-5; CDR3: CASSPRTVVQETQYF; DNA: TGTGCCAGCAGCCCTAGGACAGTAGTTCAAGAGACCCAGTACTTC
length: 17; size: -; V: TRBV23-1; D: TRBD1; J: TRBJ1-1; CDR3: CASEITGGGFMNTEAFF; DNA: TGCGCCAGCGAGATAACAGGGGGCGGATTCATGAACACTGAAGCTTTCTTT
length: 17; size: -; V: TRBV29-1; D: TRBD2; J: TRBJ2-3; CDR3: CSVPGRSGGPSTDTQYF; DNA: TGCAGCGTTCCAGGGCGTAGCGGGGGGCCGAGCACAGATACGCAGTATTTT
length: 12; size: -; V: TRBV5-1; D: -; J: TRBJ2-5; CDR3: CASRSGKETQYF; DNA: TGCGCCAGCCGTAGCGGTAAAGAGACCCAGTACTTC
length: 13; size: -; V: TRBV5-1; D: -; J: TRBJ2-3; CDR3: CASSQNPTDTQYF; DNA: TGCGCCAGCAGCCAAAATCCCACAGATACGCAGTATTTT
length: 14; size: few; V: TRBV5-1; D: -; J: TRBJ1-1; CDR3: CASTSLRSNTEAFF; DNA: TGCGCCAGCACTTCTCTGCGGTCAAACACTGAAGCTTTCTTT
length: 15; size: -; V: TRBV18; D: -; J: TRBJ1-2; CDR3: CASSPPEGQIKGYTF; DNA: TGTGCCAGCTCACCACCGGAGGGGCAGATTAAAGGCTACACCTTC
length: 14; size: -; V: TRBV9; D: -; J: TRBJ2-7; CDR3: CASSVAVGAHEQYF; DNA: TGTGCCAGCAGCGTAGCTGTGGGGGCCCACGAGCAGTACTTC
length: 13; size: few; V: TRBV18; D: -; J: TRBJ1-3; CDR3: CASSQSQGNTIYF; DNA: TGTGCCAGCTCACAATCGCAGGGAAACACCATATATTTT
length: 17; size: -; V: TRBV2; D: TRBD1; J: TRBJ1-5; CDR3: CASSEEIGDRAGQPQHF; DNA: TGTGCCAGCAGTGAAGAGATCGGGGACAGGGCCGGACAGCCCCAGCATTTT
length: 13; size: -; V: TRBV29-1; D: -; J: TRBJ2-7; CDR3: CSVEKIQYREQYF; DNA: TGCAGCGTTGAAAAGATCCAGTACAGGGAGCAGTACTTC
length: 14; size: -; V: TRBV7-2; D: -; J: TRBJ1-5; CDR3: CASSLGQFNQPQHF; DNA: TGTGCCAGCAGCTTAGGACAGTTCAATCAGCCCCAGCATTTT
length: 15; size: -; V: TRBV7-8; D: -; J: TRBJ1-2; CDR3: CASSLDSSGTSGYTF; DNA: TGTGCCAGCAGCTTAGATTCGTCAGGGACAAGTGGCTACACCTTC
length: 13; size: -; V: TRBV7-9; D: -; J: TRBJ2-7; CDR3: CASSPRGNYEQYF; DNA: TGTGCCAGCAGCCCTCGGGGGAATTACGAGCAGTACTTC